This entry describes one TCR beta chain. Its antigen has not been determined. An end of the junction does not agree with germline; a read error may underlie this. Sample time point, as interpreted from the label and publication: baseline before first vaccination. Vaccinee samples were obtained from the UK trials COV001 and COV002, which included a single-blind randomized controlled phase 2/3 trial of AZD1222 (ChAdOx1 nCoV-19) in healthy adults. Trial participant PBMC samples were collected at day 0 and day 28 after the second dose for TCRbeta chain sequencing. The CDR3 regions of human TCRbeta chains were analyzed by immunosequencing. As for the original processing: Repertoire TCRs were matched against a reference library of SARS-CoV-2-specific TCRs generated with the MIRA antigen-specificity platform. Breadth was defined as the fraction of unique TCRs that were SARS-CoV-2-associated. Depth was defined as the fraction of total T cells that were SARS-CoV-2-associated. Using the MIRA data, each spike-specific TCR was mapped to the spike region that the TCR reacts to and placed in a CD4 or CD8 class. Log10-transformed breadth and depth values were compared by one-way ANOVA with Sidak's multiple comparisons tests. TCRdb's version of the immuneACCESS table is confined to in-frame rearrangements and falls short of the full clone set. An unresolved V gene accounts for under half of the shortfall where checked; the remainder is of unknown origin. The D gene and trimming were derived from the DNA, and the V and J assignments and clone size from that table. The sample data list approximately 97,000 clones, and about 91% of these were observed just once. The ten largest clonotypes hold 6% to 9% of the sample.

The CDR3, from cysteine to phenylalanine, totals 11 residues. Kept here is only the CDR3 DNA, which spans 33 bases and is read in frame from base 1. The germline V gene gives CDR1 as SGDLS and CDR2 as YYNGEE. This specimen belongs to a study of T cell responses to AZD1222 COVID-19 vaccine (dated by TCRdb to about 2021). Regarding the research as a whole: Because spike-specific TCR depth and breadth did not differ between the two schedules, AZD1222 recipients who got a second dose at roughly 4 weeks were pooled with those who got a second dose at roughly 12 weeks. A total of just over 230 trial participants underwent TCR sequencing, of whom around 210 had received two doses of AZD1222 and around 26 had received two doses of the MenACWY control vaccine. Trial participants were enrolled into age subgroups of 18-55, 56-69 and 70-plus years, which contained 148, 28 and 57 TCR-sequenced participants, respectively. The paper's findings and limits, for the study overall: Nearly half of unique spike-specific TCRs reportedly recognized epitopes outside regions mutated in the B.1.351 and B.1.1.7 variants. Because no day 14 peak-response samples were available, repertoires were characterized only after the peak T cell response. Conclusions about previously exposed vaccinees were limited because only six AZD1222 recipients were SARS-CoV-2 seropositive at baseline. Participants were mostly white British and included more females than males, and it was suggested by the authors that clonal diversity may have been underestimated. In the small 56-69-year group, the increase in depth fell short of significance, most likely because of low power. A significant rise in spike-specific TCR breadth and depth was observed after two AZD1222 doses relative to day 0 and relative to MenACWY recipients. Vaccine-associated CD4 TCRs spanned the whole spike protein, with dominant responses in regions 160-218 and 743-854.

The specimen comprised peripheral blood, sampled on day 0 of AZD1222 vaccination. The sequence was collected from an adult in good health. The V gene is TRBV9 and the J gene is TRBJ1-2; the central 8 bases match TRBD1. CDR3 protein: CASSDRQGFLF. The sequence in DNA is TGTGCCAGCAGCGATCGACAGGGGTTTTTATTC. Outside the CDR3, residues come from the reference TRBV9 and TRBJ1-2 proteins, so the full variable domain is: DSGVTQTPKHLITATGQRVTLRCSPRSGDLSVYWYQQSLDQGLQFLIQYYNGEERAKGNILERFSAQQFPDLHSELNLSSLELGDSALYFCASSDRQGFLFGSGTRLTVV.